These T cell receptor beta chains were read from a single sample in a study of T-cell memory formation after mild COVID-19. A single record per CDR3 protein comes from TCRdb applying MiXCR to the 5' RACE reads. The repertoire has 450,000 or so distinct CDR3 sequences, around 18% of them found once; the top ten carry roughly 8%. Sample: PBMCs or a T cell subset sorted from them (not recorded which). Receptors were obtained from an adult woman who had mild COVID-19 (a few samples of this study predate the infection). Cell type and time point are not known. Each CDR3 is given with its conserved first and last residue. D genes are given only for firm matches. Where a row states a size, it is once, few, many or the class of an expanded clone; other rows omit it.

clone_size j_call d_call v_call cdr3_nt cdr3_aa
few TRBJ2-3 . TRBV12-3/TRBV12-4 TGTGCCAGCAGTCTGGGGACTTCCCAGGCAGATACGCAGTATTTT CASSLGTSQADTQYF
. TRBJ1-1 . TRBV2 TGTGCCAGCATCAGGCAGTTGTCGAACACTGAAGCTTTCTTT CASIRQLSNTEAFF
. TRBJ1-1 . TRBV6-1 TGTGCCAGCAGTGGATGGACGGGGATGAACACTGAAGCTTTCTTT CASSGWTGMNTEAFF
few TRBJ1-1 . TRBV5-5 TGTGCCAGCAGCTTGACAGGGCGGAGCACTGAAGCTTTCTTT CASSLTGRSTEAFF
few TRBJ2-2 . TRBV20-1 TGCAGTGCTAGCGCGACAGGTGGTTATGTAAACACCGGGGAGCTGTTTTTT CSASATGGYVNTGELFF
few TRBJ1-6 . TRBV7-9 TGTGCCAGCAGCTTAGCGACGGGCCTAGGGTCACCCCTCCACTTT CASSLATGLGSPLHF
few TRBJ2-2 . TRBV7-7 TGTGCCAGCAGCTTCAAGGGTGTTAACACCGGGGAGCTGTTTTTT CASSFKGVNTGELFF
few TRBJ2-2 TRBD2 TRBV20-1 TGCAGTGCTGAGCGGGGGCTAGGTACCGGGGAGCTGTTTTTT CSAERGLGTGELFF
few TRBJ2-2 . TRBV21-1 TGTGCCAGCAGCACCCCCTCGGGGGGGCCGAACACCGGGGAGCTGTTTTTT CASSTPSGGPNTGELFF
few TRBJ1-5 . TRBV6-6 TGTGCCAGCAGATACGGGGATCAGCCCCAGCATTTT CASRYGDQPQHF
many TRBJ2-1 TRBD2 TRBV6-2/TRBV6-3 TGTGCCAGCAGTTACTCGGGACTAGCGGGAGTGTACAATGAGCAGTTCTTC CASSYSGLAGVYNEQFF
few TRBJ1-1 TRBD1 TRBV6-4 TGTGCCAGCAGTGGACAGGGTGAGTTGGGGACTGAAGCTTTCTTT CASSGQGELGTEAFF
. TRBJ2-2 . TRBV9 TGTGCCAGCAGCCCTTTTAGCGGAGGAGGAACCGGGGAGCTGTTTTTT CASSPFSGGGTGELFF
. TRBJ1-1 . TRBV10-3 TGTGCCATCAGTGAGTCGTCGGGGGTACACGTTAGCGTGAACACTGAAGCTTTCTTT CAISESSGVHVSVNTEAFF